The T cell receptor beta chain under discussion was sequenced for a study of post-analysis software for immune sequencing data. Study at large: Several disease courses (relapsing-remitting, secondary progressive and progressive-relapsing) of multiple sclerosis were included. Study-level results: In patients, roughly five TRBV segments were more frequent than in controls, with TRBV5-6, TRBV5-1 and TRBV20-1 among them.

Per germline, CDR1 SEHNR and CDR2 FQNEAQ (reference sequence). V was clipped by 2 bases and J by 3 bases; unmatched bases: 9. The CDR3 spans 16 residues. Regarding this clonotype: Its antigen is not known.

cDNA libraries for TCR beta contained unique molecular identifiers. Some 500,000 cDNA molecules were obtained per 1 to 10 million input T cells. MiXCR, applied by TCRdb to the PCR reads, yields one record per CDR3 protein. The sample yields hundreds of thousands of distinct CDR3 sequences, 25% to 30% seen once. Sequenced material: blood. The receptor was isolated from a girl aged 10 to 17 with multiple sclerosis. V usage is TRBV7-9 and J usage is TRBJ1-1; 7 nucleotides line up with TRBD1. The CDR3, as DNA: TGTGCCAGCAGCTTAAGGCGAGGGGGCGCGGACACTGAAGCTTTCTTT. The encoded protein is CASSLRRGGADTEAFF.